This TCR beta chain was identified during a study of blood T cell repertoires in COVID-19. For the study at large: Collection of acute and convalescent COVID-19 samples took place in the United States, Italy and Spain.

The protocol was immunoSEQ multiplex PCR, while the TCRdb copy is restricted to in-frame clones and leaves out a portion. The sample lists 91,000 or so clones, about 93% occurring once. From germline, CDR1 is ENHRY and CDR2 SYGVKD. The CDR3 sequence is 13 residues long. The V end was cut by 3 bases, the J end by 0 bases, with 6 bases between. The sample was peripheral blood. The V and J genes are TRBV10-3 and TRBJ2-7; D is unclear. This TCR was sampled from a woman between 45 and 60 years old in a cohort sampled during active COVID-19. CDR3 nucleotides: TGTGCCATCAGTGATGGCAGCTCCTACGAGCAGTACTTC. Translation: CAISDGSSYEQYF.